These 28 T cell receptor beta chains share one sample of origin, sequenced in a study of CXCR3-negative and CXCR3-positive naive CD8 T cells. Study results and limitations: For CXCR3-positive naive cells, TRB CDR3s were more hydrophobic than those of CXCR3-negative naive cells.

Their recognized antigens are unknown. Through 5' RACE with UMI labels, the TRB cDNA libraries were prepared. TCRdb reanalyzed the 5' RACE reads, giving one entry per CDR3 protein sequence and no DNA. Its table lists nearly 90,000 distinct CDR3 sequences. The sequenced sample was naive CXCR3+ CD8+ T cells from blood. The subset here: CD45RO-CCR7+CD27+CD95- naive CD8+ T cells expressing CXCR3 (TNR3+). The receptors were gathered from a human donor in good health. Some clones in this sample may be carry-over from other donors' samples.

The chain joins TRBV12-3 or TRBV12-4 to TRBJ1-1; checking the TCRdb D call of TRBD1 is not possible without DNA. The CDR3 extends over 14 amino acids. CDR3 sequence: CASSWTDSNTEAFF.

The rearrangement links TRBV9 to TRBJ1-1; TCRdb designates TRBD1, a call that cannot be tested without DNA. The CDR3 loop spans 15 amino acids. Per the germline V gene, CDR1 is SGDLS and CDR2 is YYNGEE. This CDR3 reads CASSVAGTGSTEAFF.

The gene calls are TRBV20-1 and TRBJ2-7; the TRBD2 assignment by TCRdb is unverifiable without DNA. CDR1 is DFQATT and CDR2 is SNEGSKA in the germline V gene (reference sequence). There are 14 residues in the CDR3. The chain's CDR3 is CSARQTSGGYEQYF.

The chain employs TRBV29-1 and TRBJ2-7; the TRBD1 assignment by TCRdb is unverifiable without DNA. The CDR3 covers 16 residues. The germline CDR1 and CDR2 sequences are SQVTM and ANQGSEA. The CDR3 loop reads CSVVGLVLGPPYEQYF.

The chain carries TRBV28 and TRBJ2-1. The CDR3 totals 13 residues. CDR1 is MDHEN, CDR2 SYDVKM, per germline. This CDR3 reads CASSFQFYNEQFF.

This chain uses TRBV5-4 with TRBJ2-5; TCRdb picks TRBD1, but there is no DNA to check that call. Germline-derived CDR1 and CDR2 are SGHNT and YYREEE (reference sequence). The CDR3 runs to 15 residues. This chain's CDR3 is CASSLAPGPQETQYF.

V is TRBV7-3 and J is TRBJ2-1. Germline V gene data show CDR1 as SGHTA and CDR2 as FQGTGA. The length of the CDR3 is 14 residues. CDR3 in amino acids: CASSLYRTYDEQFF.

This rearrangement joins TRBV7-6 to TRBJ2-2; the TRBD2 assignment by TCRdb is unverifiable without DNA. CDR3 length: 17 residues. Looked up from germline, CDR1 is SGHVS and CDR2 is FNYEAQ. CDR3 in amino acids: CASSEIPSSANTGELFF.

V is TRBV15 and J is TRBJ2-3. The CDR3 runs to 15 residues. Germline assignment: CDR1 LNHNV and CDR2 YYDKDF (reference sequence). CDR3 residues: CATSREVSYTDTQYF.

The gene calls are TRBV7-9 and TRBJ2-7; the TCRdb call, TRBD1, lacks DNA for checking. The CDR3 is made up of 15 amino acids. Germline V lookup: CDR1 SEHNR, CDR2 FQNEAQ (reference sequence). CDR3 sequence reads: CASSSGQGQTYEQYF.

The CDR3 protein is CSVDYRGNTEAFF. V and J are TRBV29-1 and TRBJ1-1; TCRdb's D gene call, TRBD1, goes unchecked for lack of DNA. The CDR3 extends over 13 amino acids. Per the germline V gene, CDR1 is SQVTM and CDR2 is ANQGSEA.

The rearrangement joins TRBV12-3 or TRBV12-4 to TRBJ2-1; TCRdb's D call, TRBD2, is unchecked because there is no DNA. The CDR3 contains 16 residues. This CDR3 is CASSPASGSGYNEQFF.

The chain links TRBV11-1 to TRBJ2-7; the TCRdb D gene call, TRBD1, has no DNA to confirm it. The CDR3 consists of 16 residues. Germline CDR1 is SGHAT and CDR2 is FQDESV (reference sequence). The CDR3 protein is CASSPKIPQMGYEQYF. The full variable domain, its missing parts supplied by reference TRBV11-1 and TRBJ2-7, is EAEVAQSPRYKITEKSQAVAFWCDPISGHATLYWYRQILGQGPELLVQFQDESVVDDSQLPKDRFSAERLKGVDSTLKIQPAELGDSAMYLCASSPKIPQMGYEQYFGPGTRLTVT.

CDR3 residues: CASSDFGGTGELFF. The rearrangement links TRBV6-4 to TRBJ2-2; the TRBD1 assignment by TCRdb is unverifiable without DNA. CDR3 length: 14 amino acids. Germline CDR1 is MRHNA and CDR2 is SNTAGT.

V gene TRBV5-1 combines with J gene TRBJ2-3; TCRdb's D call, TRBD1, is unchecked because there is no DNA. This CDR3 spans 16 amino acids. Germline CDR1 SGHRS, CDR2 YFSETQ. The CDR3 spells CASSDPWRTGTDTQYF.

This rearrangement joins TRBV7-2 to TRBJ2-3; as DNA is missing, the TRBD1 call by TCRdb cannot be tested. CDR1 is SGHTA and CDR2 is FQGNSA in the germline V gene. This CDR3 region has 13 residues. CDR3: CASSSGGTDTQYF.

This rearrangement joins TRBV12-3 or TRBV12-4 to TRBJ2-7. There are 12 residues in the CDR3. The chain's CDR3 is CASSFSVNEQYF.

The CDR3 spells CASSYQGYEQYF. This chain uses TRBV6-5 with TRBJ2-7; checking the TCRdb D call of TRBD1 is not possible without DNA. Germline lookup yields CDR1 MNHEY and CDR2 SVGAGI. The CDR3 is made up of 12 amino acids.

The gene calls are TRBV29-1 and TRBJ2-1. Germline V gene sequence: CDR1 SQVTM, CDR2 ANQGSEA. The CDR3 runs 13 residues. Here the CDR3 reads CSALRGSYNEQFF.

CDR3 amino acids: CASSFGTGPEQYF. This rearrangement joins TRBV28 to TRBJ2-7; the D gene TCRdb calls, TRBD1, cannot be checked with no DNA. In germline, CDR1 is MDHEN, CDR2 SYDVKM. The CDR3 runs to 13 residues.

This chain uses TRBV5-5 with TRBJ2-1. Germline V gene sequence: CDR1 SGHKS, CDR2 YYEKEE (reference sequence). The CDR3 covers 15 residues. CDR3: CASSLDRPNYNEQFF.

The rearrangement joins TRBV20-1 to TRBJ2-2; TCRdb designates TRBD2, a call that cannot be tested without DNA. Germline CDR1 reads DFQATT; CDR2 reads SNEGSKA (reference sequence). This CDR3 spans 15 amino acids. This CDR3 is CSANNPGLATGELFF.

The chain carries TRBV12-3 or TRBV12-4 and TRBJ1-1. This CDR3 is built from 12 residues. CDR3 region: CASLYMNTVAFF.

The chain employs TRBV5-6 and TRBJ1-2; as DNA is missing, the TRBD1 call by TCRdb cannot be tested. The CDR3 sequence is 18 residues long. Germline CDR1 SGHDT, CDR2 YYEEEE. CDR3 region: CASSGLPGQGDFDYGYTF.

The chain links TRBV5-4 to TRBJ2-5. The germline V gene has CDR1 SGHNT and CDR2 YYREEE (reference sequence). This CDR3 contains 13 residues. The CDR3: CASSSTAQETQYF.

The rearrangement links TRBV30 to TRBJ2-3; with no DNA, the TCRdb D assignment of TRBD1 cannot be verified. The CDR3 has 12 amino acids. Per the germline V gene, CDR1 is GTSNPN and CDR2 is SVGIG (reference sequence). The CDR3 protein is CAWRDGGDTQYF.

The CDR3 loop is CASRAWGGSVETQYF. The genes are TRBV5-4 and TRBJ2-5; TCRdb designates TRBD1, a call that cannot be tested without DNA. Per germline, CDR1 SGHNT and CDR2 YYREEE (reference sequence). The CDR3 length is 15 residues.

The chain employs TRBV20-1 and TRBJ2-1; the D call from TCRdb, TRBD2, cannot be confirmed without DNA. The CDR3 consists of 18 residues. Looked up from germline, CDR1 is DFQATT and CDR2 is SNEGSKA (reference sequence). The CDR3 loop reads CSARHSVGTSGGYNEQFF.